The source of this T cell receptor (beta chain) is a study of cytomegalovirus exposure and HLA in healthy donors. Study-wide results and limits: It was only CMV serostatus that was available as immune exposure information. Both high specificity and high sensitivity reportedly marked the classifier's diagnosis of cytomegalovirus status. Reported findings show TCR beta sequences accurately forecast HLA-A and HLA-B alleles in most subjects. Overall, approximately 150 TCR beta chains were annotated as cytomegalovirus-associated.

A remark on this clone: The target antigen is unknown. Other DNA sequences within the sample encode an identical CDR3.

V was clipped by 2 bases and J by 3 bases; unmatched bases: 3. Germline V lookup: CDR1 MNHEY, CDR2 SVGAGI. The CDR3 totals 15 residues. PCR amplification relied on 60 Vbeta primers (plus 13 Jbeta primers). Sequencing was performed with immunoSEQ multiplex PCR; in TCRdb, only in-frame clones are kept and a portion is missing. The repertoire holds about 150,000 clones, with more than 75% as singletons. The receptor's source is a man younger than 45 in good health and CMV-seropositive. Source material: PBMCs. The J gene is TRBJ2-7, the V gene TRBV6-5; 11 positions match TRBD2. CDR3 bases: TGTGCCAGCAGTTACAGTACTAGCGGGAGCTACGAGCAGTACTTC. Its protein product is CASSYSTSGSYEQYF.